Listed here are 32 T cell receptor beta chains from one sample, sequenced in a study of blood T cell repertoires in COVID-19. Measured with immunoSEQ multiplex PCR; TCRdb has only the in-frame clones, and not every one. The table has more than 80,000 clones, 86% seen once; the top ten hold over 1.5%. Sequencing was carried out using peripheral blood. These receptors all come from an elderly man with acute or convalescent COVID-19.

The gene calls are TRBV19 and TRBJ2-2, with a tentative D call TRBD2 (6 bases). This CDR3 has 16 residues. Trimming took off 3 bases at V and 1 base at J, with 12 bases between the two ends. In germline, CDR1 is LNHDA, CDR2 SQIVND (reference sequence). The CDR3 DNA follows: TGTGCCAGTAGTATTTTATCGGGAGTGAACACCGGGGAGCTGTTTTTT. It encodes CASSILSGVNTGELFF.

V is TRBV6-6 and J is TRBJ1-3; D might be TRBD1 (6 bases). This CDR3 spans 17 amino acids. Germline loops: CDR1 MNHNY, CDR2 SVGAGI (reference sequence). V shed 5 bases and J shed 3 bases, with 20 bases lying between them. The CDR3 DNA reads as TGTGCCAGCAGTCTACGAACAGGGAAAGTAGATGGAAACACCATATATTTT. Its protein product is CASSLRTGKVDGNTIYF.

CDR3 DNA sequence: TGTGCCAGCAGCATAAGCGGGGGGAACACTGAAGCTTTCTTT. Its protein is CASSISGGNTEAFF. The gene calls are TRBV11-1 and TRBJ1-1; possible D gene TRBD1, 5 bases. Germline values: CDR1 SGHAT, CDR2 FQDESV (reference sequence). Trimming took 5 bases from V and 1 from J, leaving 11 bases between them. This CDR3 is built from 14 residues.

This clone came up once. This chain uses TRBV5-4 with TRBJ1-2; D possibly corresponds to TRBD1 (6 bases). Germline V gene sequence: CDR1 SGHNT, CDR2 YYREEE (reference sequence). V gave up 3 bases and J gave up 6 bases, with 12 bases separating them. The CDR3 length is 13 residues. In DNA, the CDR3 is TGTGCCAGCAGCTCGACAGGTGGGCATGGCTACACCTTC. Protein product: CASSSTGGHGYTF.

This chain connects TRBV15 to TRBJ1-1, with D tentatively TRBD1 (6 bases). Germline CDR1 and CDR2: LNHNV and YYDKDF (reference sequence). Trimming removed 5 bases at V and 5 bases at J, with 18 bases between. There are 15 residues in the CDR3. DNA of the CDR3: TGTGCCACCAGCTTAGGGGGGAGGGTAAAAACTGAAGCTTTCTTT. Translated, it gives CATSLGGRVKTEAFF.

The chain couples TRBV7-8 to TRBJ2-2; perhaps TRBD2 as D (5 bases). This CDR3 is 15 amino acids long. V was trimmed by 5 bases and J by 5 bases, leaving 15 bases between them. CDR1 SGHVS and CDR2 FQNEAQ come from the germline V gene. The CDR3 sequence is CASSRSGGRTGELFF. CDR3 bases: TGTGCCAGCAGCCGGAGCGGAGGTCGGACCGGGGAGCTGTTTTTT.

This chain connects TRBV6-5 to TRBJ1-1; 7 positions match TRBD1. Losses at the gene ends were 2 bases for V and 1 base for J; bases not matched to a gene: 7. Germline CDR1 is MNHEY and CDR2 is SVGAGI. There are 16 residues in the CDR3. The CDR3 sequence: CASSYASTGRNTEAFF. Written as DNA, the CDR3 is TGTGCCAGCAGTTACGCTTCGACAGGGAGGAACACTGAAGCTTTCTTT.

V usage is TRBV28 and J usage is TRBJ1-5, with 9 positions matching TRBD1. The CDR3 is 15 residues long. Trimming cost V 6 bases and J 6 bases; bases outside gene matches: 9. Germline V gives CDR1 MDHEN, CDR2 SYDVKM. The CDR3 DNA reads TGTGCCAGCAGCCCGACAGGGGGTTCCAGTCAGCCCCAGCATTTT. Translating it yields CASSPTGGSSQPQHF.

The V and J genes are TRBV7-2 and TRBJ2-7; 7 nucleotides match TRBD2. V lost 5 bases to trimming and J lost 4 bases; unmatched junction nucleotides: 14. Germline V CDR1 and CDR2: SGHTA, FQGNSA. The CDR3 runs 16 residues. CDR3 nucleotides: TGTGCCAGCAGCAACCCTAGGGAGGGGTTAAGGTACGAGCAGTACTTC. It is translated as CASSNPREGLRYEQYF.

CDR3 protein: CASSTITADRAPPLHF. The CDR3 DNA reads as TGTGCCAGCAGTACCATCACCGCGGACAGGGCACCACCCCTCCACTTT. The rearrangement links TRBV28 to TRBJ1-6; the match to TRBD1 covers 8 bases. CDR1 is MDHEN and CDR2 is SYDVKM in the germline V gene. The ends lost 5 bases at V and 11 bases at J; junction bases unmatched: 14. The length of the CDR3 is 16 residues.

This clone was seen a few times. This chain connects TRBV7-2 to TRBJ2-7; possibly TRBD1 for D (6 bases). The CDR3 has 15 amino acids. Trimming stripped 2 bases from V and 5 bases from J, with 16 bases between. Per germline, CDR1 SGHTA and CDR2 FQGNSA. The CDR3 coding sequence is TGTGCCAGCAGCTTATTCATTGGGCAGGGGAACGAGCAGTACTTC. Translation: CASSLFIGQGNEQYF.

The CDR3 loop is CASSQDWAPGELFF. The CDR3 bases are TGTGCCAGCAGCCAAGATTGGGCCCCCGGGGAGCTGTTTTTT. The chain carries TRBV3-1 (or the pseudogene TRBV3-2) and TRBJ2-2; D remains unclear. Per the germline V gene, CDR1 is LGHDT and CDR2 is YNNKEL (reference sequence). The CDR3 length is 14 residues. Trimming cost V 0 bases and J 6 bases, with 8 bases left between them.

V gene TRBV18 combines with J gene TRBJ2-2; TRBD1 agrees at 8 bases. The CDR3 runs 17 residues. J gave up 4 bases and V 6 bases, and 13 bases lay outside the gene matches. Germline V CDR1 and CDR2: KGHSH, LQKENI. As DNA, the CDR3 is TGTGCCAGCTCGCCCCGTGGACAGGGATATGCCACCGGGGAGCTGTTTTTT. Protein product: CASSPRGQGYATGELFF.

The chain uses TRBV7-2 and TRBJ1-4; 8 positions match TRBD1. Germline V CDR1 and CDR2: SGHTA, FQGNSA. Trimming took 5 bases from V and 8 from J; bases not matched to a gene: 13. This CDR3 is built from 16 residues. For the CDR3, the DNA is TGTGCCAGCAGCCCCGGACAGGGCGCGAGGAGAGAAAAACTGTTTTTT. This sequence encodes CASSPGQGARREKLFF.

This clone was seen once. The CDR3 DNA follows: TGTGCCAGCAGTGAATCCCCAGGCCGGTATAATTCACCCCTCCACTTT. Translating it yields CASSESPGRYNSPLHF. The chain recombines TRBV6-1 with TRBJ1-6; D unclear. The CDR3 is 16 residues long. V dropped 2 bases and J dropped 4 bases, with 12 bases sitting between them. Germline CDR1 MNHNS, CDR2 SASEGT.

This sequence joins TRBV23-1 and TRBJ2-1, with D unresolved. TRBV23-1 is identified as an open reading frame with a role that is uncertain. Trimming left V 8 bases short and J 5 bases short, with 16 bases between. The CDR3 totals 14 residues. The CDR3 DNA is TGCGCCAGCGGTGACAAACGGCCTGACAATGAGCAGTTCTTC. Protein sequence: CASGDKRPDNEQFF.

The gene calls are TRBV6-5 and TRBJ1-5, with D perhaps matching TRBD1 (5 bases). The V end was cut by 8 bases, the J end by 3 bases, with 14 bases between. The germline CDR1 and CDR2 sequences are MNHEY and SVGAGI. The CDR3 contains 14 residues. CDR3 sequence reads: CASAWGRFNQPQHF. CDR3 DNA: TGTGCCAGCGCCTGGGGCCGATTCAATCAGCCCCAGCATTTT.

This sequence joins TRBV13 and TRBJ2-5; D not certain. The germline CDR1 and CDR2 sequences are PRHDT and FYEKMQ (reference sequence). The CDR3 has 11 residues. Trimming took 2 bases from V and 5 from J, leaving 3 bases between them. CDR3: CASSLQETQYF. CDR3 sequence (DNA): TGTGCCAGCAGCTTACAGGAGACCCAGTACTTC.

This clone was seen more than once but under ten times. The chain has TRBV11-2 and TRBJ2-5; D is undetermined. The CDR3 consists of 12 residues. V shed 5 bases and J shed 1 base, with 5 bases lying between them. CDR1 is SGHAT, CDR2 FQNNGV, per germline. The CDR3 nucleotides read TGTGCCAGCAGCCTACGCCAAGAGACCCAGTACTTC. Protein product: CASSLRQETQYF.

This rearrangement joins TRBV5-6 to TRBJ1-3; D perhaps matches TRBD1 (6 bases). The germline gives CDR1 SGHDT, CDR2 YYEEEE. The germline V and J ends were trimmed by 4 bases and 1 base, with 15 bases remaining between them. This CDR3 region has 16 residues. In DNA form, the CDR3 reads TGTGCCAGCAGCACCAACAGGGATGGTTCTGGAAACACCATATATTTT. The encoded protein is CASSTNRDGSGNTIYF. The whole variable domain, remainder taken from reference TRBV5-6 and TRBJ1-3, is DAGVTQSPTHLIKTRGQQVTLRCSPKSGHDTVSWYQQALGQGPQFIFQYYEEEERQRGNFPDRFSGHQFPNYSSELNVNALLLGDSALYLCASSTNRDGSGNTIYFGEGSWLTVV.

The chain has TRBV2 and TRBJ1-2; 9 bases fit TRBD1. J was trimmed by 9 bases and V by 6 bases; bases with no gene match: 14. The germline V gene has CDR1 SNHLY and CDR2 FYNNEI. The CDR3 loop spans 15 amino acids. Here the CDR3 reads CASRDRGVGISRYTF. The CDR3 DNA reads TGTGCCAGCAGGGACAGGGGAGTTGGGATTTCTCGCTACACCTTC. Complete variable domain (other parts from reference TRBV2 and TRBJ1-2): EPEVTQTPSHQVTQMGQEVILRCVPISNHLYFYWYRQILGQKVEFLVSFYNNEISEKSEIFDDQFSVERPDGSNFTLKIRSTKLEDSAMYFCASRDRGVGISRYTFGSGTRLTVV.

This clone was detected once. In DNA form, the CDR3 reads TGTGCCAGCAGCCGAATAGCGGGAATGGGTAAAATTCAAGAGACCCAGTACTTC. Encoded protein: CASSRIAGMGKIQETQYF. This sequence joins TRBV3-1 (or the pseudogene TRBV3-2) and TRBJ2-5; 8 bases line up with TRBD2. V was pared by 4 bases and J by 2 bases, with 15 bases of the junction left unmatched. The CDR3 is made up of 18 amino acids. CDR1 is LGHDT and CDR2 is YNNKEL in the germline V gene (reference sequence).

The chain carries TRBV7-2 and TRBJ2-3, with TRBD2 matching 7 bases. The CDR3 totals 15 residues. V lost 3 bases and J lost 5; bases outside the gene matches: 8. CDR1 and CDR2 (germline): SGHTA, FQGNSA. This CDR3 reads CASSFGAGVKDTQYF. CDR3 nucleotide sequence: TGTGCCAGCAGCTTCGGGGCGGGAGTCAAAGATACGCAGTATTTT. Using reference TRBV7-2 and TRBJ2-3 for the parts outside the CDR3, the full variable domain is GAGVSQSPSNKVTEKGKDVELRCDPISGHTALYWYRQSLGQGLEFLIYFQGNSAPDKSGLPSDRFSAERTGGSVSTLTIQRTQQEDSAVYLCASSFGAGVKDTQYFGPGTRLTVL.

The CDR3 DNA follows: TGTGCCAGCAGCCCGGACAGATTGAACACTGAAGCTTTCTTT. Protein: CASSPDRLNTEAFF. The chain is built from TRBV7-9 and TRBJ1-1; a possible D gene is TRBD1 (6 bases). The CDR3 runs 14 residues. The V gene lost 5 bases and the J gene lost 0 bases, with 10 bases spanning the gap. Germline V gene sequence: CDR1 SEHNR, CDR2 FQNEAQ (reference sequence).

V usage is TRBV27 and J usage is TRBJ1-1; no reliable D call. The CDR3 is 14 residues long. Germline V gene lookup returns CDR1 MNHEY and CDR2 SMNVEV (reference sequence). Trimming removed 7 bases from V and 1 base from J, with 13 bases in between. The CDR3 here is CASTPAKANTEAFF. DNA of the CDR3: TGTGCCAGCACCCCCGCGAAAGCGAACACTGAAGCTTTCTTT.

This clone was detected only once. This chain connects TRBV27 to TRBJ1-2; D is perhaps TRBD1 (6 bases). This CDR3 has 14 residues. Germline CDR1 is MNHEY and CDR2 is SMNVEV (reference sequence). Trimming removed 5 bases at V and 7 bases at J, with 17 bases between. Written as DNA, the CDR3 is TGTGCCAGCAGTCCGACAGGCCCTATGTTTGGCTACACCTTC. Translating gives CASSPTGPMFGYTF.

The V call is TRBV5-1, the J call TRBJ1-4; D call uncertain. Germline V gives CDR1 SGHRS, CDR2 YFSETQ. V was clipped by 2 bases and J by 4 bases, with 9 bases between them. The CDR3 is 14 amino acids. CDR3 DNA: TGCGCCAGCAGCTTTTCACAGAATAATGAAAAACTGTTTTTT. Protein product: CASSFSQNNEKLFF.

This chain joins TRBV7-3 and TRBJ2-3, with 16 nucleotides matching TRBD2. The CDR3 is made up of 16 amino acids. Germline assignment: CDR1 SGHTA and CDR2 FQGTGA. Trimming removed 3 bases from V and 4 bases from J; junction bases left unmatched: 1. The CDR3 nucleotides are TGTGCCAGCAGCTTGGGACTAGCGGGAGGGCCAGATACGCAGTATTTT. It specifies CASSLGLAGGPDTQYF.

The chain couples TRBV5-6 to TRBJ2-4, with D perhaps matching TRBD2 (6 bases). V was cut by 4 bases and J by 1 base, with 12 bases left in between. Per germline, CDR1 SGHDT and CDR2 YYEEEE. The CDR3 has 15 amino acids. Here the CDR3 reads CASSLRDWAKNIQYF. As DNA, the CDR3 is TGTGCCAGCAGCCTCCGGGACTGGGCCAAAAACATTCAGTACTTC.

In this sample, this clone turned up a few times. The genes are TRBV6-4 and TRBJ2-2; 7 positions match TRBD2. The trim removed 3 bases at V and 3 bases at J, leaving 4 bases unmatched. In germline, CDR1 is MRHNA, CDR2 SNTAGT. The CDR3 extends over 15 amino acids. The CDR3 here is CASSEGGSDTGELFF. In nucleotides, the CDR3 is TGTGCCAGCAGTGAGGGCGGGAGCGACACCGGGGAGCTGTTTTTT.

The chain links TRBV7-9 to TRBJ1-5, with TRBD1 as a possible D gene (5 bases). V lost 4 bases to trimming and J lost 6 bases, with 13 bases between them. This CDR3 comprises 14 residues. Germline values: CDR1 SEHNR, CDR2 FQNEAQ (reference sequence). The CDR3 DNA follows: TGTGCCAGCAGCTCCGACAGTAGCGGTCAGCCCCAGCATTTT. Translated, it gives CASSSDSSGQPQHF.

The chain has TRBV5-6 and TRBJ2-1; 15 bases map to TRBD2. V lost 1 base and J lost 5; bases outside the gene matches: 1. This CDR3 has 16 residues. In germline, CDR1 is SGHDT, CDR2 YYEEEE. The CDR3 coding sequence is TGTGCCAGCAGCTTGCGGACTAGCGGGAGGGACAATGAGCAGTTCTTC. Translated: CASSLRTSGRDNEQFF.